This TCR beta chain is drawn from a study of cytomegalovirus exposure and HLA in healthy donors. Study conclusions and caveats: The authors confirmed in vitro that a few CMV-associated chains were specific for CMV antigens. Whilst most TCR sequences proved rare, a subset of public TCRs occurred across many donors. Investigators reported some 150 TCR beta chains as tied to cytomegalovirus.

Data came from immunoSEQ multiplex PCR; TCRdb stores just in-frame clones and leaves some out. The sample holds more than 90,000 clones, over 85% seen once. Comment on this clone: Its cognate antigen is unknown.

There are 15 residues in the CDR3. V was pared by 5 bases and J by 7 bases, with 9 bases of the junction left unmatched. Per germline, CDR1 SQVTM and CDR2 ANQGSEA. V and J are TRBV29-1 and TRBJ2-1; 12 nucleotides match TRBD2. This TCR came from a woman aged 25 to 39 in good health and CMV-seropositive. Sequencing was carried out using PBMCs. The CDR3 region is CSVLGTSGLRNEQFF. DNA of the CDR3: TGCAGCGTTCTAGGGACTAGCGGGCTTAGGAATGAGCAGTTCTTC.